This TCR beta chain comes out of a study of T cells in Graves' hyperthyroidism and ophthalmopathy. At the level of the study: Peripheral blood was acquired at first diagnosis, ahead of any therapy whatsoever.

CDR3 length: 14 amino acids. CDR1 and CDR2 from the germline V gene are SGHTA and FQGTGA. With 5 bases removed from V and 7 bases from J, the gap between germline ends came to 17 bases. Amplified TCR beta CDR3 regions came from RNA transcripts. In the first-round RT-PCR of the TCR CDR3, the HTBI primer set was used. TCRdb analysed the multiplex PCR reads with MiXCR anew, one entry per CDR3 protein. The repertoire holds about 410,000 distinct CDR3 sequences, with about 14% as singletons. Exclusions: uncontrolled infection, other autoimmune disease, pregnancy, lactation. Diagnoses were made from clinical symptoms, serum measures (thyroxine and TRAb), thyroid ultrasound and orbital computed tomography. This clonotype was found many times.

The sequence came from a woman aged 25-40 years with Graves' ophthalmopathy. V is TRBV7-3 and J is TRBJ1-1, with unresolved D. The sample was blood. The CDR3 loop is CASSKDPISGEAFF. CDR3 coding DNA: TGTGCCAGCAGCAAGGACCCGATCTCGGGTGAAGCTTTCTTT.